Listed here are 3 T cell receptor beta chains from one sample, sequenced in a study of siplizumab effects on memory and regulatory T cells. The assay was immunoSEQ multiplex PCR, and TCRdb's table has in-frame clones only and misses some. The repertoire holds about 100,000 clones, around 90% seen once, with about 2.4% in the top ten. The sequenced sample consisted of CD4+ T cells sorted from blood. The receptors come from a human donor in good health. Some clones in this sample may be carry-over from other donors' samples.

The chain recombines TRBV5-1 with TRBJ1-2; no clear D. Trimming pared 0 bases from V and 0 bases from J, leaving 6 bases between. This CDR3 region has 14 residues. Germline assignment: CDR1 SGHRS and CDR2 YFSETQ. CDR3 DNA: TGCGCCAGCAGCTTGGATAGAGCTAACTATGGCTACACCTTC. This translates into CASSLDRANYGYTF.

The chain combines TRBV5-4 with TRBJ2-7, with D hard to call. The CDR3 extends over 14 amino acids. Germline CDR1 and CDR2: SGHNT and YYREEE (reference sequence). The ends were cut back, 0 bases at V and 7 bases at J, with 14 bases in the middle. CDR3 amino acids: CASSLGLGVREQYF. DNA for the CDR3: TGTGCCAGCAGCTTGGGACTGGGCGTCCGGGAGCAGTACTTC. The variable domain in full, completed from reference TRBV5-4 and TRBJ2-7, reads ETGVTQSPTHLIKTRGQQVTLRCSSQSGHNTVSWYQQALGQGPQFIFQYYREEENGRGNFPPRFSGLQFPNYSSELNVNALELDDSALYLCASSLGLGVREQYFGPGTRLTVT.

This sequence joins TRBV6-4 and TRBJ2-1, with D possibly matching TRBD1 (5 bases). CDR3 length: 12 amino acids. Germline V gene sequence: CDR1 MRHNA, CDR2 SNTAGT. Trimming stripped 0 bases from V and 9 bases from J, with 6 bases between. CDR3 sequence: CASSDSRGEQFF. The CDR3 DNA reads as TGTGCCAGCAGTGACTCTAGGGGTGAGCAGTTCTTC.